This T cell receptor (beta chain) originates from a study of T-cell reconstitution after alpha-beta-depleted transplantation in children. This clonotype was counted only a few times. Trimming pared 5 bases from V and 4 bases from J, leaving 15 bases between. The V gene's germline CDR1 is SGHRS and CDR2 YFSETQ. The CDR3 spans 15 residues. Preparation of the TCRbeta library was carried out with unique molecular identifiers. A single record per CDR3 protein comes from TCRdb applying MiXCR to the PCR reads. There are a few hundred thousand distinct CDR3 sequences in the sample; approximately 9.6% occur only once, and about 9.4% lies in the top ten.

The source of this sequence is a human donor who donated a stem cell graft to a child with SCID. The specimen was PBMCs from the stem cell graft donor, collected from the stem cell graft. The genes are TRBV5-1 and TRBJ2-2, with D possibly being TRBD2 (6 bases). CDR3 nucleotide sequence: TGCGCCAGCAGACTGCCACTAGCCAGCACCGGGGAGCTGTTTTTT. Its translation: CASRLPLASTGELFF.